Below, 31 T cell receptor beta chains from the same sample are listed, as sequenced in a study of shared clonotypes between healthy human individuals. This table comes from immunoSEQ multiplex PCR, and its TCRdb copy is limited to in-frame clones, with some not included. The sample yields a few hundred thousand clones, 50% to 75% seen once. Material: memory CD4+ T cells sorted from blood. Subset: CD45RA-negative fraction. The origin of the receptors is a young man in good health.

Concerning this clone: The same CDR3 arises from other DNA sequences in this sample as well. The CDR3 region is CASSQQGDTQYF. The CDR3 nucleotides are TGTGCCAGCAGTCAGCAGGGGGATACGCAGTATTTT. The rearrangement links TRBV28 to TRBJ2-3, with TRBD1 as a possible D gene (6 bases). Germline V gives CDR1 MDHEN, CDR2 SYDVKM. Trimming took 5 bases from V and 6 from J, leaving 9 bases between them. The CDR3 sequence is 12 residues long.

V gene TRBV28 combines with J gene TRBJ1-1; no clear D. The CDR3 length is 13 residues. Trimming took off 5 bases at V and 1 base at J, with 8 bases between the two ends. The germline gives CDR1 MDHEN, CDR2 SYDVKM. The CDR3, as DNA: TGTGCCAGCAGTCCGCGACCGAACACTGAAGCTTTCTTT. As protein: CASSPRPNTEAFF. The full variable domain, in which reference TRBV28 and TRBJ1-1 provide the parts outside the CDR3, is DVKVTQSSRYLVKRTGEKVFLECVQDMDHENMFWYRQDPGLGLRLIYFSYDVKMKEKGDIPEGYSVSREKKERFSLILESASTNQTSMYLCASSPRPNTEAFFGQGTRLTVV.

The V gene is TRBV7-2, the J gene TRBJ1-5; no clear D. Germline CDR1 SGHTA, CDR2 FQGNSA. Trimming stripped 3 bases from V and 5 bases from J, with 8 bases between. The CDR3 runs to 13 residues. The CDR3 loop reads CASSFVIDQPQHF. The CDR3 DNA sequence: TGTGCCAGCAGCTTCGTGATAGATCAGCCCCAGCATTTT.

This chain's CDR3 is CASILGRTQETQYF. CDR3 coding DNA: TGTGCCAGCATCCTAGGACGGACCCAAGAGACCCAGTACTTC. The chain has TRBV7-8 and TRBJ2-5; D unresolved. The length of the CDR3 is 14 residues. Trimming took off 7 bases at V and 1 base at J, with 13 bases between the two ends. Per germline, CDR1 SGHVS and CDR2 FQNEAQ.

V is TRBV7-9 and J is TRBJ1-3; D not resolved. The CDR3 extends over 13 amino acids. The V gene's germline CDR1 is SEHNR and CDR2 FQNEAQ (reference sequence). Trimming shortened V by 1 base and J by 2 bases, and 3 bases separated the two germline ends. CDR3 nucleotides: TGTGCCAGCAGCTTAGGGACTGGAAACACCATATATTTT. It encodes CASSLGTGNTIYF.

The chain has TRBV30 and TRBJ2-3, with D perhaps TRBD1 (6 bases). V dropped 2 bases and J dropped 4 bases, with 25 bases sitting between them. The length of the CDR3 is 18 residues. Germline V lookup: CDR1 GTSNPN, CDR2 SVGIG (reference sequence). The DNA of the CDR3 is TGTGCCTGGAGTAGTATACAGGGCCGCCGAGCTGGGGCAGATACGCAGTATTTT. Protein product: CAWSSIQGRRAGADTQYF.

This clone occurred a few times. The chain combines TRBV7-8 with TRBJ1-2; D is ambiguous. Germline lookup yields CDR1 SGHVS and CDR2 FQNEAQ. CDR3 length equals 15 residues. V lost 2 bases and J lost 2, with 12 bases in between. DNA of the CDR3: TGTGCCAGCAGCTTACTTTCTTCAGACAACTATGGCTACACCTTC. Protein sequence: CASSLLSSDNYGYTF.

This clone showed up just a few times. The chain combines TRBV9 with TRBJ2-7, with a weak D call TRBD2 (6 bases). CDR3 size: 15 residues. Germline CDR1 reads SGDLS; CDR2 reads YYNGEE. The V gene lost 0 bases and the J gene lost 3 bases, with 13 bases spanning the gap. CDR3 nucleotide sequence: TGTGCCAGCAGCGTAGGATCGGGGGTTTACTACGAGCAGTACTTC. It yields the protein CASSVGSGVYYEQYF.

The chain links TRBV5-4 to TRBJ2-1; D uncertain. The germline CDR1 and CDR2 sequences are SGHNT and YYREEE (reference sequence). The CDR3 totals 17 residues. Trimming removed 0 bases from V and 0 bases from J, with 13 bases in between. The CDR3 loop is CASSLGVGLDSYNEQFF. DNA for the CDR3: TGTGCCAGCAGCTTGGGGGTTGGGCTGGACTCCTACAATGAGCAGTTCTTC.

The CDR3 DNA sequence: TGCGCCAGCAGCCAATCCGGGACTAGAGGTATCGAGCAGTTCTTC. Residues: CASSQSGTRGIEQFF. The chain joins TRBV4-3 to TRBJ2-1; 8 positions agree with TRBD2. This CDR3 has 15 residues. CDR1 and CDR2 (germline): LGHNA, YSLEER. The J segment lost 10 bases and the V segment lost 2 bases, leaving 10 bases of the junction unmatched.

In its sample, this clone was seen once. The rearrangement joins TRBV7-9 to TRBJ1-2, with 7 bases lining up with TRBD1. Germline-derived CDR1 and CDR2 are SEHNR and FQNEAQ (reference sequence). CDR3 length equals 13 residues. V was pared by 5 bases and J by 3 bases, with 3 bases of the junction left unmatched. This CDR3 is CASSLGTDYGYTF. As DNA, the CDR3 is TGTGCCAGCAGCCTCGGGACAGACTATGGCTACACCTTC.

V is TRBV5-1 and J is TRBJ2-1; 9 bases match TRBD1. CDR3 length: 16 amino acids. With 2 bases clipped from V and 4 bases from J, the junction kept 7 bases outside the gene matches. Germline CDR1 SGHRS, CDR2 YFSETQ. CDR3 in amino acids: CASSFLGQGLYNEQFF. Here the CDR3 DNA reads TGCGCCAGCAGCTTCCTCGGACAGGGGTTGTACAATGAGCAGTTCTTC.

The V call is TRBV7-8, the J call TRBJ1-1; D might be TRBD1 (5 bases). The CDR3 totals 16 residues. The germline V gene has CDR1 SGHVS and CDR2 FQNEAQ. V gave up 5 bases and J gave up 4 bases, with 20 bases separating them. The CDR3 DNA is TGTGCCAGCAGCGGCATTCTGTTAGGGGTGGGCACTGAAGCTTTCTTT. It encodes CASSGILLGVGTEAFF.

The chain recombines TRBV14 with TRBJ2-7, with D unclear. The tail of the sequence fits TRBJ2-1 better, so the J call may be wrong. Germline V lookup: CDR1 SGHDN, CDR2 FVKESK. This CDR3 comprises 18 residues. As DNA, the CDR3 is TGTGCCAGCAGCCAACACTCAGGCGGCGGCTACTCCTACAATGAGCAGTTCTTC. Amino acids: CASSQHSGGGYSYNEQFF.

The chain recombines TRBV30 with TRBJ1-1; D possibly corresponds to TRBD1 (5 bases). CDR1 GTSNPN and CDR2 SVGIG come from the germline V gene (reference sequence). CDR3 length: 12 residues. V gave up 4 bases and J gave up 4 bases, with 10 bases separating them. The CDR3 DNA follows: TGTGCCTGGATTGGGGCACGCACTGAAGCTTTCTTT. Translation: CAWIGARTEAFF. The full variable domain, its missing parts supplied by reference TRBV30 and TRBJ1-1, is SQTIHQWPATLVQPVGSPLSLECTVEGTSNPNLYWYRQAAGRGLQLLFYSVGIGQISSEVPQNLSASRPQDRQFILSSKKLLLSDSGFYLCAWIGARTEAFFGQGTRLTVV.

The rearrangement links TRBV14 to TRBJ2-7; 8 bases line up with TRBD1. The germline gives CDR1 SGHDN, CDR2 FVKESK. J lost 1 base, V lost 4 bases, and 6 bases had no gene match. The CDR3 consists of 15 residues. Here the CDR3 DNA reads TGTGCCAGCAGCCCCGCCCGACAGGGGTCCTACGAGCAGTACTTC. This gives the protein CASSPARQGSYEQYF.

The rearrangement joins TRBV27 to TRBJ1-4; TRBD1 aligns across 9 bases. V dropped 5 bases and J dropped 6; count of bases not matched to a gene: 7. This CDR3 has 15 residues. Germline CDR1 MNHEY, CDR2 SMNVEV (reference sequence). CDR3 amino acids: CASSQPGQGHEKLFF. DNA of the CDR3: TGTGCCAGCAGTCAACCGGGACAGGGACATGAAAAACTGTTTTTT.

The V and J genes are TRBV6-6 and TRBJ2-1, with unresolved D. The V end was cut by 5 bases, the J end by 5 bases, with 7 bases between. CDR1 MNHNY and CDR2 SVGAGI come from the germline V gene (reference sequence). CDR3 size: 12 residues. For the CDR3, the DNA is TGTGCCAGCAGTCTTTCAAACAATGAGCAGTTCTTC. Its protein product is CASSLSNNEQFF.

The chain employs TRBV7-6 and TRBJ2-5; D may be TRBD2 (5 bases). Germline lookup yields CDR1 SGHVS and CDR2 FNYEAQ. There are 15 residues in the CDR3. V lost 5 bases and J 1 base, leaving 14 bases between the germline ends. Here the CDR3 reads CASSADGVGQETQYF. CDR3 DNA sequence: TGTGCCAGCAGCGCAGACGGGGTGGGCCAAGAGACCCAGTACTTC.

The chain joins TRBV6-6 to TRBJ2-1; 9 nucleotides line up with TRBD1. CDR1 MNHNY and CDR2 SVGAGI come from the germline V gene (reference sequence). After removal of 9 bases from V and 4 bases from J, the junction contained 7 bases not matched to a gene. The CDR3 extends over 14 amino acids. The CDR3 region has the DNA TGTGCCAGTATGTCGGGACAGGGATACAATGAGCAGTTCTTC. Translating gives CASMSGQGYNEQFF.

V gene TRBV29-1 combines with J gene TRBJ1-2; the match to TRBD1 covers 8 bases. J was trimmed by 2 bases and V by 5 bases; bases with no gene match: 10. Germline lookup yields CDR1 SQVTM and CDR2 ANQGSEA. The CDR3 length is 15 residues. CDR3 sequence (DNA): TGCAGCGTTCCCGGACAGGGCGGAGGGAACTATGGCTACACCTTC. It yields the protein CSVPGQGGGNYGYTF.

This clone is a singleton in its sample. J is TRBJ2-1 and V is TRBV7-2; D is ambiguous. Germline V CDR1 and CDR2: SGHTA, FQGNSA. This CDR3 has 15 amino acids. Trimming shortened V by 1 base and J by 6 bases, and 13 bases separated the two germline ends. The CDR3 DNA is TGTGCCAGCAGCTTAGGCCCCACTGAAGGCAATGAGCAGTTCTTC. It is translated as CASSLGPTEGNEQFF.

This rearrangement joins TRBV28 to TRBJ2-3; 9 positions match TRBD2. The CDR3 runs to 16 residues. V shed 2 bases, J shed 2 bases, and the junction held 5 bases outside the gene matches. Germline CDR1 is MDHEN and CDR2 is SYDVKM. CDR3 DNA: TGTGCCAGCAGTTTAATTGGCGGGAGGGCCACAGATACGCAGTATTTT. Translated, it gives CASSLIGGRATDTQYF.

This chain links TRBV6-1 with TRBJ2-5, with D perhaps TRBD2 (7 bases). The ends were cut back, 5 bases at V and 5 bases at J, with 12 bases in the middle. The CDR3 contains 13 residues. Germline V lookup: CDR1 MNHNS, CDR2 SASEGT. The CDR3 DNA follows: TGTGCCAGCAGTTTACAGGGAGGGGAGACCCAGTACTTC. It is translated as CASSLQGGETQYF.

This clone came up a few times. The rearrangement uses TRBV28 and TRBJ2-1, with TRBD1 matching 9 bases. The CDR3 extends over 16 amino acids. Germline values: CDR1 MDHEN, CDR2 SYDVKM. V was pared by 7 bases and J by 4 bases, with 11 bases of the junction left unmatched. The CDR3, as DNA: TGTGCCAGCAATTCCTACGGGACAGGGCCATACAATGAGCAGTTCTTC. This codes for CASNSYGTGPYNEQFF.

This clone appeared many times. CDR3 amino acids: CASSLDRGRGYF. The DNA of the CDR3 is TGTGCCAGCAGCCTCGACAGGGGGAGAGGGTATTTT. V and J are TRBV7-8 and TRBJ2-3; 9 bases fit TRBD1. Trimming took 5 bases from V and 14 from J; bases not matched to a gene: 8. The CDR3 is 12 amino acids. Germline V gives CDR1 SGHVS, CDR2 FQNEAQ.

The chain recombines TRBV7-9 with TRBJ2-6; D is unclear. This CDR3 has 16 residues. V was cut by 0 bases and J by 0 bases, with 6 bases left in between. Germline V CDR1 and CDR2: SEHNR, FQNEAQ (reference sequence). CDR3 in amino acids: CASSLAKDSGANVLTF. The CDR3 coding sequence is TGTGCCAGCAGCTTAGCGAAGGACTCTGGGGCCAACGTCCTGACTTTC.

The genes are TRBV2 and TRBJ1-5; 7 bases fit TRBD1. The CDR3 extends over 14 amino acids. J gave up 4 bases and V 5 bases, and 5 bases lay outside the gene matches. CDR1 SNHLY and CDR2 FYNNEI come from the germline V gene. The CDR3 spells CASSYETGNQPQHF. CDR3 nucleotide sequence: TGTGCCAGCAGTTATGAGACAGGGAATCAGCCCCAGCATTTT.

J is TRBJ2-3 and V is TRBV7-3, with a tentative D call TRBD1 (6 bases). This CDR3 is 14 amino acids long. V was cut by 3 bases and J by 3 bases, with 10 bases left in between. Germline CDR1 and CDR2: SGHTA and FQGTGA. This chain's CDR3 is CASSLGQPTDTQYF. The CDR3 nucleotides read TGTGCCAGCAGCTTGGGACAACCAACAGATACGCAGTATTTT.

This clone was observed a few times. Here the CDR3 DNA reads TGCAGCGTCCTCCGGGACCTCCCTATTGTTGAGCAGTTCTTC. Translated, it gives CSVLRDLPIVEQFF. V gene TRBV29-1 combines with J gene TRBJ2-1, with D possibly called TRBD1 or TRBD2 (5 bases each). From germline, CDR1 is SQVTM and CDR2 ANQGSEA. The CDR3 is 14 amino acids. Between the trimmed V and J ends, which lost 6 bases and 9 bases, there was a span of 21 bases.

The rearrangement links TRBV10-3 to TRBJ1-2; no clear D. CDR3 length: 13 residues. Germline assignment: CDR1 ENHRY and CDR2 SYGVKD. V lost 0 bases and J lost 4, with 6 bases in between. The DNA of the CDR3 is TGTGCCATCAGTGAGTCGCAGTTCTATGGCTACACCTTC. This codes for CAISESQFYGYTF.